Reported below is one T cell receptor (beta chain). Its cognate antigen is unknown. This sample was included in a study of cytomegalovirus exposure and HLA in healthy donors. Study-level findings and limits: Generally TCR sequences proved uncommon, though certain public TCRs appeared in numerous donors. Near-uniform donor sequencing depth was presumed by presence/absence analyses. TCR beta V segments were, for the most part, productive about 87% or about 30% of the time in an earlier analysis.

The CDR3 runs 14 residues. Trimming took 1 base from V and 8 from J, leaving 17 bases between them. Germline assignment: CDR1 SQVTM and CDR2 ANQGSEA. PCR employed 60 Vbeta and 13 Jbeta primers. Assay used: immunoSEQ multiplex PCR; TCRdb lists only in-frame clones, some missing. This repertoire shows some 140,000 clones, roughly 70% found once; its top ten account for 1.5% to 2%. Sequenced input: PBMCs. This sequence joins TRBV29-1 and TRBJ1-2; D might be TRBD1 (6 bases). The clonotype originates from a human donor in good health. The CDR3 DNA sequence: TGCAGCGTTGAAGGGGGCAGGGGTGGTGTCGGCTACACCTTC. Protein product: CSVEGGRGGVGYTF.